This T cell receptor beta chain derives from a study of radiation and T cells in renal cell carcinoma (dated by TCRdb to the early 2020s). Background for the entire study: The samples were obtained from a clinical trial, where primary renal cell carcinomas were treated with 15 Gy stereotactic body radiation therapy and then removed by nephrectomy 4 weeks afterward. Across all 53 samples, 3.5 million to 4.5 million unique CDR3 nucleotide sequences encoding 2.5 million to 3 million unique CDR3 amino acid sequences were identified. A total of 53 samples underwent TCR beta sequencing, made up of approximately 26 tumors and about 27 peripheral blood samples.

TCR beta libraries were generated from genomic DNA with the immunoSEQ kit, following the manufacturer's recommendations. To prepare the libraries, a first multiplex PCR with proprietary primers was run, followed by a second PCR that added unique barcodes, and a bead cleanup was done after each round. A kit-provided positive control reaction and a negative control reaction were included in every sample batch. The final libraries underwent checking on an Agilent 4200 TapeStation D1000 ScreenTape, volumetric pooling, and quantification by qPCR. An Illumina NextSeq500 fitted with a MidOutput 150-cycle cartridge performed the sequencing, running 156 Read1 cycles and 15 Index1 cycles with the kit's custom primers. The pooled library was loaded at approximately 1 pM, with an approximately 20% PhiX control spiked in. The source study handled its data this way. Vendor-processed data were analyzed in R, and a clonotype was defined as all T cells sharing the same CDR3 nucleotide sequence. In the clone abundance analyses, frequencies in each sample were normalized to that sample's 10,000 most abundant clones. Public T cell clones, which averaged fewer than five per sample, were removed prior to analysis. A difference in abundance of at least 32-fold between compartments was used to define tumor-enriched and baseline blood-enriched clonotypes. A beta-binomial differential abundance model was used to identify clonotypes that were expanded or contracted between blood time points. The Baroni-Urbani and Buser coefficient was used to measure tumor-blood repertoire similarity, and groups were compared with two-tailed Wilcoxon tests in R. TCRdb carries this immuneACCESS record with in-frame sequences only. Its versions omit some clonotypes, under half of them owing to an unresolved V gene in the studies checked, with the rest unexplained. The V and J calls and clone size were taken over from that table, and D and trimming were inferred from the DNA. The sample yields tens of thousands of clones; just over 85% were counted once. Of the sample, approximately 22% falls within the top ten clones.

General study outcomes and caveats: No pretreatment tumor biopsies were available, so the baseline intratumoral presence of clonotypes could not be determined. In blood, the top tumor clonotypes increased from baseline to 2 weeks after radiation and then shrank by 4 weeks, which suggests a temporary expansion of tumor-resident clones. Dynamics of the blood repertoire were not tracked past 4 weeks after treatment. With a single-armed trial design, the study had no way to address how radiation dose or scheduling affects the TCR repertoire.

Notes on this clone: The specificity of this receptor is unknown. Base qualities are not provided; no much larger clone lies one nucleotide away.

This sample's time point label indicates: blood 2 weeks post-SBRT. Sample treatment or condition, as interpreted from the label and publication: 15 Gy SBRT to primary tumor, nephrectomy 4 weeks later. Serial peripheral blood from radiation-treated patients was sampled at baseline, 2 weeks and 4 weeks after SBRT to track tumor-enriched clonotypes. Renal cell carcinoma with clear cell pathology was present in all patients. Genomic DNA for TCR sequencing was prepared using the QIAamp DNA Blood Mini Kit (Qiagen). Only samples passing all quality control checks were included in the analyses. Inclusive of the bounding cysteine and phenylalanine, the CDR3 is 13 residues long. The only DNA kept is the CDR3, 39 bases in frame from the first base. In the germline V gene, CDR1 corresponds to SNHLY and CDR2 to FYNNEI. V sheds 10 bases and J sheds 4 bases, leaving 14 bases between their ends.

The material sequenced was blood, taken from a patient whose treatment included radiotherapy and nephrectomy. Recombination joined TRBV2 with TRBJ2-1, with no confident D gene call. This TCR came from a woman between 45 and 60 years old with renal cell carcinoma. The nucleotide sequence reads as follows: TGTGCCAACCCCCGAGAGCCGTACAATGAGCAGTTCTTC. Its translation is CANPREPYNEQFF.